The sequence of this T cell receptor (beta chain) was determined in a study of cytomegalovirus exposure and HLA in healthy donors. PCR used 60 Vbeta primers and 13 Jbeta primers. The data were produced by immunoSEQ multiplex PCR, yet TCRdb's version contains in-frame clones alone and is incomplete. The table records around 140,000 clones, roughly three fifths of them present only once. The CDR3 sequence is 13 residues long. The germline V gene encodes CDR1 SGHTA and CDR2 FQGNSA. This chain joins TRBV7-2 and TRBJ2-5; D possibly matches TRBD1 or TRBD2 (5 bases each). The end of the DNA aligns better with TRBJ2-7, so the J call may be wrong. Sample: PBMCs. This TCR was sampled from a woman in her fifties or sixties in good health and CMV-seronegative. CDR3 region: CASSLGYGGEQYF. CDR3 bases: TGTGCCAGCAGCTTAGGATATGGGGGCGAGCAGTACTTC.